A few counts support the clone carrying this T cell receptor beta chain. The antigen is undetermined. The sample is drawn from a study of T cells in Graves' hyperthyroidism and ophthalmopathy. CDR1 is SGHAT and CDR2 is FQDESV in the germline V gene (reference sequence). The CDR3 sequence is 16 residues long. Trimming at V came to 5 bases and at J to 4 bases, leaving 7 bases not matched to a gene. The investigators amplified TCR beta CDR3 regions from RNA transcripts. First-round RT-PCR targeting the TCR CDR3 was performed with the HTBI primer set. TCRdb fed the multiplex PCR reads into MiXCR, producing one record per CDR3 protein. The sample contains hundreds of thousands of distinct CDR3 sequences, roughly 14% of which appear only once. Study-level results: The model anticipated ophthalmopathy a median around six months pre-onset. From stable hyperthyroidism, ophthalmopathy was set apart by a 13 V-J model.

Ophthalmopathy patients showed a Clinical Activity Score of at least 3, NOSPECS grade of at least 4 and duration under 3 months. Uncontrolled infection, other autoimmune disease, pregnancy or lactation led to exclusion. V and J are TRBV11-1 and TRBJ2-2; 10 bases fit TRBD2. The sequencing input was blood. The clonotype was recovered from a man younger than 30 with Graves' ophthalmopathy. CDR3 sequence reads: CASSVFSGRTTGELFF. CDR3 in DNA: TGTGCCAGCAGCGTATTTAGCGGGAGGACCACCGGGGAGCTGTTTTTT.